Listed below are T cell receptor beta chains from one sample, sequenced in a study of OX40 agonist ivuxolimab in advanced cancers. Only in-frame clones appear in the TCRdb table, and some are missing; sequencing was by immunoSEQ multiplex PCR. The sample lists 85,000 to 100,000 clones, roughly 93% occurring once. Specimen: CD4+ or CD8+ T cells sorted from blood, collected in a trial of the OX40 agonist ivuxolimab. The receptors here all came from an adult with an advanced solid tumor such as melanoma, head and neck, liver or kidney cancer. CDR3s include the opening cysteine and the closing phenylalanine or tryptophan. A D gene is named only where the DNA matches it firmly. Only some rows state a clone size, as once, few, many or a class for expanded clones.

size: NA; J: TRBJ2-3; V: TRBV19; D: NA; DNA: TGTGCCAGTAGTATCCGGGTCGGGCCAGATACGCAGTATTTT; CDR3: CASSIRVGPDTQYF
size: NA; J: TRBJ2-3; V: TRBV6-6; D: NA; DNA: TGTGCCAGCAGTTACTCGAGAGATTGGGCCGCAGATACGCAGTATTTT; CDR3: CASSYSRDWAADTQYF
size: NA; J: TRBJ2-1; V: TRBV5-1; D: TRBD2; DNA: TGCGCCAGCAGCTTAAAACCCCTCGGACTAGGCGGCGAGAATGAGCAGTTCTTC; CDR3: CASSLKPLGLGGENEQFF
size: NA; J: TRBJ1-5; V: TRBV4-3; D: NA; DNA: TGCGCCAGCAGCCCCCGACCGGGGAGCAATCAGCCCCAGCATTTT; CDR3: CASSPRPGSNQPQHF
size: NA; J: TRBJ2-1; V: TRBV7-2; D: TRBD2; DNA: TGTGTCAGCAGCTTAATTAGCGGGTACAATGAGCAGTTCTTC; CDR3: CVSSLISGYNEQFF
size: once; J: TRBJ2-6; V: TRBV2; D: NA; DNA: TGTGCCAGCAGCTACTCTGGGGCCAACGTCCTGACTTTC; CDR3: CASSYSGANVLTF
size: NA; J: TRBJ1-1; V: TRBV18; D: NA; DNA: TGTGCCAGCTCACCGGACCCGAACACTGAAGCTTTCTTT; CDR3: CASSPDPNTEAFF
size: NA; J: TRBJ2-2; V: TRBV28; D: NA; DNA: TGTGCCAGCAGTACCCCCGGAGCGCGGAGGCTGTTTTTT; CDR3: CASSTPGARRLFF
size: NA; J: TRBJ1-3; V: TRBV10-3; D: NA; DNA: TGTGCCATCAGTGAGTCGGCAGGGTCCTTTTTAGGAAACACCATATATTTT; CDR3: CAISESAGSFLGNTIYF
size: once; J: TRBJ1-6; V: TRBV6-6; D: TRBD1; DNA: TGTGCCAGCAGCACAGGGGGCTCTAATTCACCCCTCCACTTT; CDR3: CASSTGGSNSPLHF
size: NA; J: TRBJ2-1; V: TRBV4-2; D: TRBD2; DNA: TGTGCCAGCAGCCAGGGCCCCGGGACTACACTCTACAATGAGCAGTTCTTC; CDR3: CASSQGPGTTLYNEQFF
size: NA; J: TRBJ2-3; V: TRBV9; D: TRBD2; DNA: TGTGCCAGCAGCGTAGTTCCTAGCGGGGGGCCGAACACAGATACGCAGTATTTT; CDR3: CASSVVPSGGPNTDTQYF
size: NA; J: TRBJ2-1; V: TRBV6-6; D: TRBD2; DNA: TGTGCCAGCAGTTTCCCGGGACTAGCGGGTTACAATGAGCAGTTCTTC; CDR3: CASSFPGLAGYNEQFF